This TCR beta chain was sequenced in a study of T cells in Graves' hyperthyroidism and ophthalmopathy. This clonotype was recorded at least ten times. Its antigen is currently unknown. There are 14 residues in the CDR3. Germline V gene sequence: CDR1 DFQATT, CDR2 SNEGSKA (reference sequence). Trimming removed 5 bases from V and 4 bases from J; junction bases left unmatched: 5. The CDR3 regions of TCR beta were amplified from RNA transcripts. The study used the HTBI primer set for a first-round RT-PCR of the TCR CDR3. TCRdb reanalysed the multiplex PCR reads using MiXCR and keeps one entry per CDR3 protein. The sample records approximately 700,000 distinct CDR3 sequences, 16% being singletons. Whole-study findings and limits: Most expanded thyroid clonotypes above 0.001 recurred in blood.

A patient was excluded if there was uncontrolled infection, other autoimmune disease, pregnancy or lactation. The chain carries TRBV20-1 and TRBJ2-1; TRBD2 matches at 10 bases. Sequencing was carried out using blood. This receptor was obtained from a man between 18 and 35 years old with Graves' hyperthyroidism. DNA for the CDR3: TGCAGTGCTGTAAGCGGGAGGGAGTACAATGAGCAGTTCTTC. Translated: CSAVSGREYNEQFF.